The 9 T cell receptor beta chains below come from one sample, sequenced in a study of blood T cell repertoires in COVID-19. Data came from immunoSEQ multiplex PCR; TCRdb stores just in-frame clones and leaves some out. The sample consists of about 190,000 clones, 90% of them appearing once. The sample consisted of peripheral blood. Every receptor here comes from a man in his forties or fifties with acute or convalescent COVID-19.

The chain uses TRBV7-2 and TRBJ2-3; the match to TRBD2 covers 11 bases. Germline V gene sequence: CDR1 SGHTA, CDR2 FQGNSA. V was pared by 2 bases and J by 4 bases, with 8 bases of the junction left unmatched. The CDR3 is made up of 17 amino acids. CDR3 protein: CASSLNPGSGGADTQYF. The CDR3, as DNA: TGTGCCAGCAGCTTAAATCCAGGTAGCGGGGGGGCAGATACGCAGTATTTT. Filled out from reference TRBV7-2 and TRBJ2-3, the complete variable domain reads GAGVSQSPSNKVTEKGKDVELRCDPISGHTALYWYRQSLGQGLEFLIYFQGNSAPDKSGLPSDRFSAERTGGSVSTLTIQRTQQEDSAVYLCASSLNPGSGGADTQYFGPGTRLTVL.

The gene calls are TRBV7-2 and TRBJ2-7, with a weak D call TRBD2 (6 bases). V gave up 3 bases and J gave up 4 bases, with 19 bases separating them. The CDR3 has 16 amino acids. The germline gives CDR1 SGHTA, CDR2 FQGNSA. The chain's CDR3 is CASSFGGPGAGYEQYF. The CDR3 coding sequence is TGTGCCAGCAGCTTTGGGGGTCCCGGGGCGGGGTACGAGCAGTACTTC.

CDR3 coding DNA: TGTGCCAGCAGTGAATTTCGCGGGAGGGCCGACTACGAGCAGTACTTC. Its protein is CASSEFRGRADYEQYF. V gene TRBV6-1 combines with J gene TRBJ2-7; the match to TRBD2 covers 9 bases. Losses at the gene ends were 2 bases for V and 3 bases for J; bases not matched to a gene: 8. The CDR3 extends over 16 amino acids. CDR1 MNHNS and CDR2 SASEGT come from the germline V gene.

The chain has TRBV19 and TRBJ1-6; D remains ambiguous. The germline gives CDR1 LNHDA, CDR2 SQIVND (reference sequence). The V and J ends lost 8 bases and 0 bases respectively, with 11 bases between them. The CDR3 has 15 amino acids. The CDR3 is CASRRVSSYNSPLHF. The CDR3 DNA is TGTGCCAGTCGACGGGTGAGCTCCTATAATTCACCCCTCCACTTT.

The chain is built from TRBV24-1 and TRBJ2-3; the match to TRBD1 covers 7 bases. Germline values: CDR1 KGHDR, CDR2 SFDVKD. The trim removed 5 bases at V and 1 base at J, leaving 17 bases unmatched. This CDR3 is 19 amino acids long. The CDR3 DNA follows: TGTGCCACCAGTGGTCCCACAGGGGAATTCCCCTACGGCACAGATACGCAGTATTTT. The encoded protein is CATSGPTGEFPYGTDTQYF.

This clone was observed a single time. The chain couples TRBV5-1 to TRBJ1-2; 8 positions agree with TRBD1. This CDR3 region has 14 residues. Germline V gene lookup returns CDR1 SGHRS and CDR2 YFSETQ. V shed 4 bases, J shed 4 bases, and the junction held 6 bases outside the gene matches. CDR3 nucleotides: TGCGCCAGCAGCCCAACGACAGGGGTCTATGGCTACACCTTC. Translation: CASSPTTGVYGYTF.

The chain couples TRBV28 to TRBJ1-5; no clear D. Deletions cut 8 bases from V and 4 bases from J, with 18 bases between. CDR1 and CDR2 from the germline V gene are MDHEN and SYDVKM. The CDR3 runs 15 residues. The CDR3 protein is CASRNGIPGNQPQHF. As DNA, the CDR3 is TGTGCCAGCCGCAACGGAATCCCAGGTAATCAGCCCCAGCATTTT.

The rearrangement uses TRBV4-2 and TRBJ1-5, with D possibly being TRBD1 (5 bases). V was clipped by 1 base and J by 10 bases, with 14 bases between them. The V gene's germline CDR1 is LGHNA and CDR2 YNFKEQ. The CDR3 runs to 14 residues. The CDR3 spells CASSQVFGQGPQHF. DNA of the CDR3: TGTGCCAGCAGCCAAGTCTTCGGGCAGGGCCCCCAGCATTTT.

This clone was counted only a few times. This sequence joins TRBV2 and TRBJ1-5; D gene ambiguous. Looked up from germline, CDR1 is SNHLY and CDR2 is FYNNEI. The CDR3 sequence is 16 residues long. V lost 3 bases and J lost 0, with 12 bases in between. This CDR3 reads CASSDLSTFSNQPQHF. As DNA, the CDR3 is TGTGCCAGCAGTGATTTATCGACTTTTAGCAATCAGCCCCAGCATTTT.